The sequence of this TCR beta chain was determined in a study of Graves' ophthalmopathy and Graves' hyperthyroidism. TCR beta CDR3 amplification used RNA transcripts. RT-PCR with HTBI primers came first, then second-round multiplex PCR. TCRdb re-called the multiplex PCR reads through MiXCR, storing one row per CDR3 protein. The sample gives over a million distinct CDR3 sequences, 36% of which show up once; more than 9.5% is in the top ten. This clonotype showed up just once. Its matching antigen is unknown. CDR1 SGHVS and CDR2 FQNEAQ come from the germline V gene. V shed 5 bases and J 7 bases; nucleotides not matched to a gene: 3. The CDR3 is 14 amino acids. General observations from the study: A model of 13 signatures distinguished ophthalmopathy from stable hyperthyroidism at 87.88% sensitivity and about 80% specificity.

Sequenced: peripheral blood or thyroid tissue (not recorded which). The sequence derives from an adult man with Graves' hyperthyroidism. The chain recombines TRBV7-8 with TRBJ1-3, with 12 bases that match TRBD1. CDR3 loop: CASSQGQGANTIYF. DNA of the CDR3: TGTGCCAGCAGCCAGGGACAGGGGGCGAACACCATATATTTT.